This T cell receptor (beta chain) was captured by sequencing in a study of cytomegalovirus exposure and HLA in healthy donors. PCR used 60 Vbeta primers and 13 Jbeta primers. The repertoire was sequenced with immunoSEQ multiplex PCR; TCRdb's copy has only in-frame clones and lacks some. In all, the sample yields approximately 110,000 clones. The V gene lost 7 bases and the J gene lost 1 base, with 8 bases spanning the gap. Looked up from germline, CDR1 is LNHDA and CDR2 is SQIVND (reference sequence). The CDR3 has 12 amino acids. The receptor was derived from a young man in good health and CMV-seronegative. The chain couples TRBV19 to TRBJ2-7; D call uncertain. The material sequenced was PBMCs. CDR3 coding DNA: TGTGCCAGTAACTACGGATCCTACGAGCAGTACTTC. Protein sequence: CASNYGSYEQYF.